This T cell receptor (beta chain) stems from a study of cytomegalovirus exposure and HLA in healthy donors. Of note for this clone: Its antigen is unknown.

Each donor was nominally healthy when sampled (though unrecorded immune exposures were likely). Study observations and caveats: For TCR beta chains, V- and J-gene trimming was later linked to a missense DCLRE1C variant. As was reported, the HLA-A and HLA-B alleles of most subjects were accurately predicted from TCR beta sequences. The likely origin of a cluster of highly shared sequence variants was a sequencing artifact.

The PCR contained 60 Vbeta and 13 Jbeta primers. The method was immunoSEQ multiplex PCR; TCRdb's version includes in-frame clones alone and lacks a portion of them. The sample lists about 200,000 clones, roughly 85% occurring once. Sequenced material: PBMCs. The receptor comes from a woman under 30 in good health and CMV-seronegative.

CDR3 amino acids: CASSAGLAEYNEQFF. CDR3 nucleotides: TGTGCCAGCAGTGCGGGACTAGCGGAATACAATGAGCAGTTCTTC. V is TRBV6-1 and J is TRBJ2-1; 11 positions agree with TRBD2. Germline V CDR1 and CDR2: MNHNS, SASEGT. This CDR3 has 15 amino acids. After removal of 4 bases from V and 4 bases from J, the junction contained 3 bases not matched to a gene.